A single T cell receptor beta chain is shown here with its context. This CDR3 region has 12 residues. Deletions cut 3 bases from V and 6 bases from J, with 8 bases between. In germline, CDR1 is MNHEY, CDR2 SMNVEV (reference sequence). The entry originates in a study of shared clonotypes between healthy human individuals. Genomic DNA belonging to each subset was distributed in equal measure over several immunoSEQ plates. Libraries were prepared by immunoSEQ multiplex PCR; TCRdb keeps only in-frame clonotypes and omits some of them. In the table there are around 440,000 clones, over 60% of which are singletons.

What was sequenced was PBMCs. The chain carries TRBV27 and TRBJ1-2; D not certain. The receptor was derived from a woman in her 40s in good health. Some clones in this sample may be carry-over from other donors' samples. The CDR3 here is CASSFSGDGYTF. In nucleotides, the CDR3 is TGTGCCAGCAGTTTCTCTGGAGATGGCTACACCTTC.